This T cell receptor (beta chain) was found in a study of CD8+ T cells in alopecia areata. As for the study in general: Percentage of affected scalp area was the basis on which treated patients' severity was scored. Study-wide results and caveats: Although TCR sharing was seen in mice, sharing across patients was less clear, possibly for HLA-related reasons.

Notes on this clone: What it recognizes is unknown.

Treatment specified: oral pan-JAK inhibitor, 5-10 mg twice daily. cDNA serving as the sequencing template came from extracted, reverse transcribed RNA. Clones were read by immunoSEQ multiplex PCR, and TCRdb kept only the in-frame ones, dropping some. The data show some 200,000 clones, 58% seen once. Trimming cost V 0 bases and J 4 bases, with 12 bases left between them. In germline, CDR1 is SQVTM, CDR2 ANQGSEA. The CDR3 sequence is 14 residues long. The chain employs TRBV29-1 and TRBJ1-2; D might be TRBD1 (6 bases). The source is a human donor with alopecia areata. Sequenced material: CD8+ T cells sorted from blood, taken at week 24, from a patient treated with tofacitinib. As DNA, the CDR3 is TGCAGCGTTGAAGACCCCACAGGGAGCTATGGCTACACCTTC. Translation: CSVEDPTGSYGYTF.